These T cell receptor beta chains were read from a single sample in a study of blood T cell repertoires in COVID-19. The table came from immunoSEQ multiplex PCR; TCRdb's copy has only in-frame clones and leaves some out. The sample holds fewer than 200,000 clones, over 75% seen once. Sequencing was done on a sample of peripheral blood. The receptors stem from a man in his 60s who had recovered from COVID-19. CDR3s include the opening cysteine and the closing phenylalanine or tryptophan. The order of the fields is J gene, D gene, V gene, clone size, CDR3 protein, CDR3 DNA. The D gene is left open where the match is weak. Rows may omit the clone size; those that give it use once, few, many or a size class.

j_gene: TRBJ2-3; d_gene: TRBD2; v_gene: TRBV5-1; abundance: -; CDR3aa: CASSSGTSGGSSTDTQYF; CDR3nt: TGCGCCAGCAGTTCTGGGACTAGCGGGGGGTCCTCCACAGATACGCAGTATTTT
j_gene: TRBJ2-7; d_gene: TRBD1; v_gene: TRBV3-1/TRBV3-2; abundance: once; CDR3aa: CATSQGAYEQYF; CDR3nt: TGTGCCACATCTCAGGGGGCCTACGAGCAGTACTTC
j_gene: TRBJ1-2; d_gene: TRBD1; v_gene: TRBV19; abundance: once; CDR3aa: CASSIKDRSSNYGYTF; CDR3nt: TGTGCCAGTAGTATTAAGGACAGGAGTTCTAACTATGGCTACACCTTC
j_gene: TRBJ1-2; d_gene: -; v_gene: TRBV29-1; abundance: -; CDR3aa: CSVTRSGDGYTF; CDR3nt: TGCAGCGTTACCCGCTCGGGGGATGGCTACACCTTC
j_gene: TRBJ1-5; d_gene: -; v_gene: TRBV27; abundance: -; CDR3aa: CASSFSSGNQPQHF; CDR3nt: TGTGCCAGCAGTTTCTCGTCGGGAAATCAGCCCCAGCATTTT
j_gene: TRBJ2-3; d_gene: -; v_gene: TRBV7-9; abundance: -; CDR3aa: CASQRETREDTQYF; CDR3nt: TGTGCCAGCCAGAGGGAAACAAGGGAAGATACGCAGTATTTT
j_gene: TRBJ1-1; d_gene: -; v_gene: TRBV24-1; abundance: -; CDR3aa: CATSDLAGKAFF; CDR3nt: TGTGCCACCAGTGATTTAGCAGGGAAAGCTTTCTTT
j_gene: TRBJ1-1; d_gene: -; v_gene: TRBV29-1; abundance: -; CDR3aa: CSGRVEENTEAFF; CDR3nt: TGCAGCGGCAGGGTTGAAGAGAACACTGAAGCTTTCTTT
j_gene: TRBJ2-3; d_gene: TRBD2; v_gene: TRBV2; abundance: -; CDR3aa: CASSEGGGPSTDTQYF; CDR3nt: TGTGCCAGCAGTGAAGGCGGGGGGCCTTCCACAGATACGCAGTATTTT
j_gene: TRBJ1-6; d_gene: -; v_gene: TRBV5-1; abundance: -; CDR3aa: CASSLSGQSNSPLHF; CDR3nt: TGCGCCAGCAGCTTGAGTGGGCAGAGTAATTCACCCCTCCACTTT
j_gene: TRBJ1-6; d_gene: -; v_gene: TRBV4-3; abundance: -; CDR3aa: CASMQGHNSPLHF; CDR3nt: TGCGCCAGCATGCAGGGCCATAATTCACCCCTCCACTTT
j_gene: TRBJ1-5; d_gene: TRBD1; v_gene: TRBV30; abundance: -; CDR3aa: CAWSPGTGAQPQHF; CDR3nt: TGTGCCTGGAGTCCCGGGACAGGGGCCCAGCCCCAGCATTTT
j_gene: TRBJ1-6; d_gene: -; v_gene: TRBV2; abundance: -; CDR3aa: CASSQNTDFGSPLHF; CDR3nt: TGTGCCAGCAGTCAAAACACAGATTTTGGTTCACCCCTCCACTTT
j_gene: TRBJ1-5; d_gene: -; v_gene: TRBV12-5; abundance: -; CDR3aa: CASGLGLIAQHF; CDR3nt: TGTGCTAGTGGTTTGGGCCTCATAGCCCAGCATTTT
j_gene: TRBJ1-2; d_gene: TRBD1; v_gene: TRBV7-9; abundance: -; CDR3aa: CASSARGQDYGYTF; CDR3nt: TGTGCCAGCAGCGCCCGGGGACAGGACTATGGCTACACCTTC
j_gene: TRBJ1-1; d_gene: -; v_gene: TRBV7-3; abundance: -; CDR3aa: CASSLRGVGTEAFF; CDR3nt: TGTGCCAGCAGCTTAAGGGGCGTGGGCACTGAAGCTTTCTTT
j_gene: TRBJ1-4; d_gene: -; v_gene: TRBV12-3/TRBV12-4; abundance: -; CDR3aa: CASSFWGELFF; CDR3nt: TGTGCCAGCAGTTTTTGGGGGGAACTGTTTTTT
j_gene: TRBJ2-2; d_gene: TRBD2; v_gene: TRBV3-1/TRBV3-2; abundance: -; CDR3aa: CASSAGTRGTGELFF; CDR3nt: TGTGCCAGCAGTGCCGGGACTAGGGGCACCGGGGAGCTGTTTTTT
j_gene: TRBJ2-2; d_gene: -; v_gene: TRBV24-1; abundance: -; CDR3aa: CATSDGGLDTGELFF; CDR3nt: TGTGCCACCAGTGATGGGGGGTTGGACACCGGGGAGCTGTTTTTT
j_gene: TRBJ2-5; d_gene: TRBD1; v_gene: TRBV12-3/TRBV12-4; abundance: -; CDR3aa: CASGTGGWETQYF; CDR3nt: TGTGCCAGCGGAACAGGGGGCTGGGAGACCCAGTACTTC
j_gene: TRBJ1-1; d_gene: TRBD1; v_gene: TRBV28; abundance: -; CDR3aa: CASSPRTGRLLGGFF; CDR3nt: TGTGCCAGCAGTCCCCGGACAGGGAGGTTGTTAGGAGGTTTCTTT
j_gene: TRBJ2-3; d_gene: -; v_gene: TRBV24-1; abundance: -; CDR3aa: CATSETGLTTDTQYF; CDR3nt: TGTGCCACCAGTGAAACGGGACTTACCACAGATACGCAGTATTTT
j_gene: TRBJ1-2; d_gene: TRBD1; v_gene: TRBV5-6; abundance: once; CDR3aa: CASRSGTARGGYTF; CDR3nt: TGTGCCAGCAGGTCCGGGACAGCACGGGGCGGCTACACCTTC
j_gene: TRBJ1-1; d_gene: -; v_gene: TRBV7-9; abundance: -; CDR3aa: CASSSATGDTEAFF; CDR3nt: TGTGCCAGCAGCTCCGCGACAGGAGACACTGAAGCTTTCTTT
j_gene: TRBJ1-2; d_gene: -; v_gene: TRBV27; abundance: few; CDR3aa: CASTTAGGYGYTF; CDR3nt: TGTGCCAGCACCACGGCGGGTGGCTATGGCTACACCTTC
j_gene: TRBJ1-2; d_gene: -; v_gene: TRBV5-1; abundance: once; CDR3aa: CASSLGQGSVHGGYTF; CDR3nt: TGCGCCAGCAGCCTGGGGCAGGGGTCAGTTCATGGTGGCTACACCTTC
j_gene: TRBJ2-4; d_gene: -; v_gene: TRBV6-5; abundance: -; CDR3aa: CASRGGMAKNIQYF; CDR3nt: TGTGCCAGCAGGGGGGGAATGGCCAAAAACATTCAGTACTTC
j_gene: TRBJ2-5; d_gene: -; v_gene: TRBV9; abundance: -; CDR3aa: CASSVAAGETQYF; CDR3nt: TGTGCCAGCAGCGTAGCTGCGGGAGAGACCCAGTACTTC
j_gene: TRBJ2-3; d_gene: TRBD1; v_gene: TRBV5-1; abundance: few; CDR3aa: CASSLGQGIGTDTQYF; CDR3nt: TGCGCCAGCAGCTTGGGACAGGGTATAGGCACAGATACGCAGTATTTT
j_gene: TRBJ2-3; d_gene: -; v_gene: TRBV6-5; abundance: -; CDR3aa: CAGADPSTDTQYF; CDR3nt: TGTGCCGGAGCGGATCCAAGCACAGATACGCAGTATTTT
j_gene: TRBJ2-3; d_gene: TRBD2; v_gene: TRBV3-1/TRBV3-2; abundance: -; CDR3aa: CASSQDVIRRGEATQYF; CDR3nt: TGTGCCAGCAGCCAAGATGTTATACGGCGGGGGGAGGCTACGCAGTATTTT
j_gene: TRBJ1-3; d_gene: -; v_gene: TRBV9; abundance: -; CDR3aa: CASSRGNGGTIYF; CDR3nt: TGTGCCAGCAGCAGGGGGAATGGGGGCACCATATATTTT
j_gene: TRBJ1-2; d_gene: TRBD1; v_gene: TRBV2; abundance: once; CDR3aa: CASSLGQGYGYTF; CDR3nt: TGTGCCAGCAGCCTGGGACAGGGGTATGGCTACACCTTC